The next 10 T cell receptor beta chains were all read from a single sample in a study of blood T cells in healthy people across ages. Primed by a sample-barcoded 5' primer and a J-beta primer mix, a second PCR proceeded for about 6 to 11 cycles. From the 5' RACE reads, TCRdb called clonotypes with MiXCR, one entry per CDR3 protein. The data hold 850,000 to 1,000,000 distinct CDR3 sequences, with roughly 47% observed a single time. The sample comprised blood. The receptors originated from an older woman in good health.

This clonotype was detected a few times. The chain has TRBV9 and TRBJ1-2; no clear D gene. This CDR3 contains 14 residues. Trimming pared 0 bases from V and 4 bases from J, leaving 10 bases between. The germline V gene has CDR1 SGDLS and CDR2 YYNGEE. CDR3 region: CASSVDLEPYGYTF. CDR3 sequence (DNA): TGTGCCAGCAGCGTAGACCTGGAACCCTATGGCTACACCTTC.

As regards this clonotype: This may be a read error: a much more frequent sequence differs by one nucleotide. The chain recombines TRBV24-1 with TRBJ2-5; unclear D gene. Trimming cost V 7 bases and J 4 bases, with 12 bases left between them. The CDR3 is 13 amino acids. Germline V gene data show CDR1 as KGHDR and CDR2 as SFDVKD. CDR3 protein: CATRAPSIETQYF. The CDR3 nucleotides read TGTGCCACCAGAGCGCCCTCGATAGAGACCCAGTACTTC.

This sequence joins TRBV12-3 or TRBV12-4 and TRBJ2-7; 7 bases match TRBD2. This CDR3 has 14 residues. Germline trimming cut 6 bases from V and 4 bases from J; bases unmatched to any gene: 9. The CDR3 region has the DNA TGTGCCAGCAGCTCCAGCGGGACCCTTTACGAGCAGTACTTC. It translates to CASSSSGTLYEQYF.

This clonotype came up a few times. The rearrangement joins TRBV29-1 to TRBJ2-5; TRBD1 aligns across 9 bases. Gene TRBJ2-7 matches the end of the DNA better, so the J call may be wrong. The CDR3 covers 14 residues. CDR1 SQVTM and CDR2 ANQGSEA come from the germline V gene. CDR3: CSVSYRGRDYEQYF. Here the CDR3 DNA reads TGCAGCGTTTCCTACAGGGGGCGCGATTACGAGCAGTACTTC.

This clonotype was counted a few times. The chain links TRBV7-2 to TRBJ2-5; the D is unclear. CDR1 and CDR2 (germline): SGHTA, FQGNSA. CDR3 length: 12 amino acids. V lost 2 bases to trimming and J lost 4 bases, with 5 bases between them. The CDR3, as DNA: TGTGCCAGCAGCTTATTCTTAGAGACCCAGTACTTC. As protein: CASSLFLETQYF.

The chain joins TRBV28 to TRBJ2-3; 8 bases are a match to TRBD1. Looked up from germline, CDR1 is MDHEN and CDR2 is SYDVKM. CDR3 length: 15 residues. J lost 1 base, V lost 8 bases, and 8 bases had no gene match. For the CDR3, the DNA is TGTGCCAGCGTGTCCCCGGGACAGGGCACAGATACGCAGTATTTT. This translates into CASVSPGQGTDTQYF.

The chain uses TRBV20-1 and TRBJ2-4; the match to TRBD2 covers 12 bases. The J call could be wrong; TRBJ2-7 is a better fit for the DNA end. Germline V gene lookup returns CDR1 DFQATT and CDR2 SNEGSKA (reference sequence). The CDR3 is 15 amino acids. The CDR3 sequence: CSARRLAGEFYEQYF. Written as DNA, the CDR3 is TGCAGTGCTAGGAGACTAGCGGGAGAATTCTACGAGCAGTACTTC.

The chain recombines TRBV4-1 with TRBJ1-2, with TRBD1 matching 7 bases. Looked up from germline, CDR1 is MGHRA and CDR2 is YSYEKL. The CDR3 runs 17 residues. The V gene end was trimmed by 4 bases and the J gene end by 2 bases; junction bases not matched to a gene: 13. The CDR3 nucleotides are TGCGCCAGCAGCCCCCTACCGAGGGGGCACGGAAACTATGGCTACACCTTC. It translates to CASSPLPRGHGNYGYTF.

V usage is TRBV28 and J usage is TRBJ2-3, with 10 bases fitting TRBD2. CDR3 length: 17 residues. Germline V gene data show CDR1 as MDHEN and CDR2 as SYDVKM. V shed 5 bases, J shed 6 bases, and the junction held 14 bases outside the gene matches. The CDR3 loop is CASSLRLAGGWADTQYF. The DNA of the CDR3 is TGTGCCAGCAGTCTACGACTAGCGGGCGGATGGGCGGATACGCAGTATTTT.

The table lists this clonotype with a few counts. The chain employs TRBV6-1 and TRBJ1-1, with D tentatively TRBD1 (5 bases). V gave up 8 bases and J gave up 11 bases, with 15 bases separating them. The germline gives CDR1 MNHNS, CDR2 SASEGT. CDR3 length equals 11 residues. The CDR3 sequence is CASGNVGEAFF. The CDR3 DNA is TGTGCCAGCGGCAACGTGGGGGAGGCTTTCTTT.